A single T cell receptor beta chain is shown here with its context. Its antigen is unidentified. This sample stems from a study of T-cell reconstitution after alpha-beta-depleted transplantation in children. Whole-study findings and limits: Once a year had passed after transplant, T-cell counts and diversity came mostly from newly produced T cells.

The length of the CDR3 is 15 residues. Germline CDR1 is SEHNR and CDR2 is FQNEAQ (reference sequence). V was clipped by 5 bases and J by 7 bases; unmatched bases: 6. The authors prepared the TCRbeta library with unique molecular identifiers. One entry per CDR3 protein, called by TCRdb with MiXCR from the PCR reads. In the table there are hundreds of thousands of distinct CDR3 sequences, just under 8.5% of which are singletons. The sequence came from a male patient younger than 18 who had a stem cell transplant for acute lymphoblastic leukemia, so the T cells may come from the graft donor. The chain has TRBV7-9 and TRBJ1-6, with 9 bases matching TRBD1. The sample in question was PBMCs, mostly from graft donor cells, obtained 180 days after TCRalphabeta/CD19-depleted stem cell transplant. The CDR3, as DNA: TGTGCCAGCAGCCAACAGGGGGCAACGAATTCACCCCTCCACTTT. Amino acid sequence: CASSQQGATNSPLHF.